Below, 32 T cell receptor beta chains from the same sample are listed, as sequenced in a study of T cells after somatic rescue of genetic block. Assay used: immunoSEQ multiplex PCR; TCRdb lists only in-frame clones, some missing. The data contain more than 12,000 clones, about 70% of them singletons. Specimen: peripheral blood mononuclear cells (PBMCs). The receptors here all came from a man aged 18 to 29.

This clone was seen only a few times. The gene calls are TRBV10-3 and TRBJ1-1; the match to TRBD1 covers 8 bases. Germline V CDR1 and CDR2: ENHRY, SYGVKD. The CDR3 consists of 14 residues. V lost 6 bases and J lost 1; bases outside the gene matches: 4. CDR3 region: CAIRDREGNTEAFF. Here the CDR3 DNA reads TGTGCCATCAGGGACAGGGAGGGGAACACTGAAGCTTTCTTT.

Judged by abundance, this clone is medium-sized (0.01 to 0.1%). The rearrangement links TRBV7-6 to TRBJ1-1; TRBD1 is a possible D gene (6 bases). Between the trimmed V and J ends, which lost 1 base and 0 bases, there was a span of 9 bases. The CDR3 contains 15 residues. Germline V gives CDR1 SGHVS, CDR2 FNYEAQ. The CDR3 DNA reads TGTGCCAGCAGCTTAGGGAGGGACATGAACACTGAAGCTTTCTTT. This translates into CASSLGRDMNTEAFF.

This clone is deemed medium-sized. The chain joins TRBV5-4 to TRBJ1-6, with TRBD1 matching 7 bases. CDR1 and CDR2 (germline): SGHNT, YYREEE (reference sequence). V trimming: 2 bases; J trimming: 10 bases; junction bases outside the gene matches: 6. There are 14 residues in the CDR3. The CDR3 DNA sequence: TGTGCCAGCAGCTTAAGGGACAGATCATCACCCCTCCACTTT. Protein: CASSLRDRSSPLHF.

V usage is TRBV2 and J usage is TRBJ2-5; the D is unclear. Germline CDR1 SNHLY, CDR2 FYNNEI. The CDR3 has 12 amino acids. V lost 1 base to trimming and J lost 4 bases, with 4 bases between them. CDR3 nucleotide sequence: TGTGCCAGCAGTGAAGTGGCAGAGACCCAGTACTTC. Translation gives CASSEVAETQYF.

This clone was seen just once. The chain is built from TRBV28 and TRBJ2-7; no definite D call. The CDR3 runs to 12 residues. V gave up 7 bases and J gave up 4 bases, with 11 bases separating them. Germline V gives CDR1 MDHEN, CDR2 SYDVKM. CDR3 amino acids: CASTSLAYEQYF. CDR3 nucleotides: TGTGCCAGCACTTCCCTTGCATACGAGCAGTACTTC. The whole variable domain, remainder taken from reference TRBV28 and TRBJ2-7, is DVKVTQSSRYLVKRTGEKVFLECVQDMDHENMFWYRQDPGLGLRLIYFSYDVKMKEKGDIPEGYSVSREKKERFSLILESASTNQTSMYLCASTSLAYEQYFGPGTRLTVT.

The gene calls are TRBV10-3 and TRBJ2-1, with 12 bases matching TRBD2. The junction had 4 bases not matched to a gene; V was cut back by 3 bases and J by 7 bases. The germline V gene encodes CDR1 ENHRY and CDR2 SYGVKD. The CDR3 runs to 15 residues. CDR3 DNA: TGTGCCATCAGTGAAAGTACTAGCGGGAGGAATGAGCAGTTCTTC. Translated: CAISESTSGRNEQFF.

The V gene is TRBV28, the J gene TRBJ2-1; D may be TRBD2 (6 bases). The CDR3 runs to 12 residues. Germline lookup yields CDR1 MDHEN and CDR2 SYDVKM. V lost 6 bases and J 10 bases, leaving 13 bases between the germline ends. The CDR3 coding sequence is TGTGCCAGCAGAACTAGCTCCCTAGAGCAGTTCTTC. As protein: CASRTSSLEQFF.

The chain employs TRBV7-3 and TRBJ2-3; unclear D gene. Between the trimmed V and J ends, which lost 5 bases and 0 bases, there was a span of 9 bases. The CDR3 has 14 amino acids. Germline V gene sequence: CDR1 SGHTA, CDR2 FQGTGA. CDR3 amino acids: CASSPSRSTDTQYF. For the CDR3, the DNA is TGTGCCAGCAGCCCCTCCAGGAGCACAGATACGCAGTATTTT.

The chain couples TRBV10-3 to TRBJ1-2, with 10 bases that match TRBD1. V gave up 6 bases and J gave up 6 bases; unmatched junction bases: 1. The CDR3 spans 12 residues. In germline, CDR1 is ENHRY, CDR2 SYGVKD. This CDR3 is CAISGTGDGYTF. For the CDR3, the DNA is TGTGCCATCAGCGGGACAGGGGATGGCTACACCTTC.

The chain couples TRBV13 to TRBJ2-3; 14 bases line up with TRBD2. The CDR3 sequence is 17 residues long. Germline lookup yields CDR1 PRHDT and CDR2 FYEKMQ (reference sequence). V dropped 4 bases and J dropped 4; count of bases not matched to a gene: 7. The CDR3 DNA sequence: TGTGCCAGCAGCTGGAGACTAGCGGGAGGGATCGCAGATACGCAGTATTTT. This codes for CASSWRLAGGIADTQYF.

CDR3 region: CASSLAVGTMGYEQYF. DNA for the CDR3: TGTGCCAGCAGCTTAGCCGTGGGGACGATGGGCTACGAGCAGTACTTC. The chain recombines TRBV7-9 with TRBJ2-7; D is possibly TRBD1 or TRBD2 (5 bases each). CDR3 length equals 16 residues. Germline CDR1 reads SEHNR; CDR2 reads FQNEAQ (reference sequence). The ends were cut back, 0 bases at V and 3 bases at J, with 15 bases in the middle.

This chain links TRBV6-5 with TRBJ1-2; TRBD1 is a possible D gene (5 bases). V dropped 6 bases and J dropped 3 bases, with 14 bases sitting between them. The CDR3 is 14 amino acids. The germline CDR1 and CDR2 sequences are MNHEY and SVGAGI. In DNA, the CDR3 is TGTGCCAGCAGCCCGGGCAGGGTGGACTATGGCTACACCTTC. Translating gives CASSPGRVDYGYTF.

The chain recombines TRBV7-6 with TRBJ2-7, with 8 bases matching TRBD1. The CDR3 contains 16 residues. The germline V gene encodes CDR1 SGHVS and CDR2 FNYEAQ. The trim removed 1 base at V and 1 base at J, leaving 6 bases unmatched. CDR3 loop: CASSLVLGQASYEQYF. In nucleotides, the CDR3 is TGTGCCAGCAGCTTAGTTCTGGGACAGGCGTCCTACGAGCAGTACTTC.

The chain links TRBV28 to TRBJ1-6; tentatively, D is TRBD1 (6 bases). Trimming cost V 3 bases and J 3 bases, with 9 bases left between them. The CDR3 totals 15 residues. Germline CDR1 MDHEN, CDR2 SYDVKM. The chain's CDR3 is CASSFLRGYNSPLHF. The CDR3 DNA is TGTGCCAGCAGTTTTCTCAGGGGCTATAATTCACCCCTCCACTTT.

The rearrangement joins TRBV7-9 to TRBJ1-1; D is unclear. V lost 3 bases and J 1 base, leaving 6 bases between the germline ends. CDR1 is SEHNR, CDR2 FQNEAQ, per germline (reference sequence). The CDR3 is 13 residues long. CDR3 amino acids: CASSFWANTEAFF. CDR3 sequence (DNA): TGTGCCAGCAGCTTCTGGGCGAACACTGAAGCTTTCTTT.

The chain uses TRBV2 and TRBJ1-6; D ambiguous. Germline CDR1 is SNHLY and CDR2 is FYNNEI. Trimming took 2 bases from V and 2 from J, leaving 4 bases between them. The CDR3 spans 14 residues. CDR3 nucleotide sequence: TGTGCCAGCAGTGAACTAACCTATAATTCACCCCTCCACTTT. Protein product: CASSELTYNSPLHF.

Only one count was recorded for this clone. It is unclear where the CDR3 begins or ends on the DNA, so no DNA is shown, and the CDR3 is as TCRdb lists it. The rearrangement uses TRBV9 and TRBJ2-4; the table names TRBD1, a call not compared with the DNA. 13 amino acids form the CDR3, both terminal residues included. Germline V CDR1 and CDR2: SGDLS, YYNGEE. CDR3 sequence: CASSVGGGTGLYF.

This chain joins TRBV7-9 and TRBJ1-2; 10 nucleotides match TRBD1. The CDR3 is made up of 17 amino acids. Germline loops: CDR1 SEHNR, CDR2 FQNEAQ (reference sequence). With V trimmed by 1 base and J by 4 bases, 9 bases remained unmatched. The chain's CDR3 is CASSLVAGDRGFYGYTF. The CDR3 DNA follows: TGTGCCAGCAGCTTAGTAGCCGGGGACAGGGGCTTCTATGGCTACACCTTC.

The table lists this clone with a few counts. V is TRBV5-4 and J is TRBJ2-1; possible D gene TRBD2, 5 bases. Between the trimmed V and J ends, which lost 4 bases and 5 bases, there was a span of 19 bases. Germline loops: CDR1 SGHNT, CDR2 YYREEE (reference sequence). This CDR3 contains 16 residues. The CDR3 DNA reads as TGTGCCAGCAGCCTACTAGTGGTAGGCGGTCACAATGAGCAGTTCTTC. This codes for CASSLLVVGGHNEQFF.

V is TRBV5-1 and J is TRBJ2-7; 10 nucleotides line up with TRBD1. Germline-derived CDR1 and CDR2 are SGHRS and YFSETQ. With 7 bases clipped from V and 2 bases from J, the junction kept 9 bases outside the gene matches. This CDR3 spans 15 amino acids. The chain's CDR3 is CASGMTGGEPYEQYF. The CDR3 nucleotides are TGCGCCAGCGGTATGACAGGGGGCGAACCCTACGAGCAGTACTTC.

This clone was picked up one time. The chain links TRBV15 to TRBJ2-6, with 10 bases identical to TRBD1. Germline V CDR1 and CDR2: LNHNV, YYDKDF (reference sequence). The CDR3 is 18 amino acids. V trimming: 0 bases; J trimming: 4 bases; junction bases outside the gene matches: 6. CDR3 residues: CATSRDDRGLSGANVLTF. The CDR3 nucleotides are TGTGCCACCAGCAGAGATGACAGGGGGCTATCGGGGGCCAACGTCCTGACTTTC.

The J gene is TRBJ1-3, the V gene TRBV18; D may be TRBD1 (6 bases). Per germline, CDR1 KGHSH and CDR2 LQKENI. Trimming removed 3 bases from V and 0 bases from J, with 9 bases in between. The CDR3 is 15 amino acids. The DNA for the CDR3 is TGTGCCAGCTCACCGAGGACAGTCTCTGGAAACACCATATATTTT. This codes for CASSPRTVSGNTIYF.

The V gene is TRBV28, the J gene TRBJ2-7; TRBD1 aligns across 8 bases. The CDR3 sequence is 15 residues long. V was pared by 1 base and J by 5 bases, with 7 bases of the junction left unmatched. Germline CDR1 is MDHEN and CDR2 is SYDVKM. CDR3 DNA sequence: TGTGCCAGCAGTTTATCAGGCAGGGGGCGGAACGAGCAGTACTTC. It translates to CASSLSGRGRNEQYF.

The V call is TRBV19, the J call TRBJ1-5; D ambiguous. V was clipped by 5 bases and J by 7 bases, with 12 bases between them. The germline gives CDR1 LNHDA, CDR2 SQIVND (reference sequence). CDR3 length: 13 residues. CDR3 sequence: CASSQVERQPQHF. The CDR3 nucleotides read TGTGCCAGTAGTCAGGTGGAACGGCAGCCCCAGCATTTT. Together with reference TRBV19 and TRBJ1-5, the CDR3 gives the full variable domain: DGGITQSPKYLFRKEGQNVTLSCEQNLNHDAMYWYRQDPGQGLRLIYYSQIVNDFQKGDIAEGYSVSREKKESFPLTVTSAQKNPTAFYLCASSQVERQPQHFGDGTRLSIL.

This chain joins TRBV27 and TRBJ2-3; 8 nucleotides line up with TRBD1. V lost 2 bases, J lost 1 base, and 2 bases stayed unmatched. The CDR3 contains 15 residues. Germline CDR1 and CDR2: MNHEY and SMNVEV (reference sequence). Here the CDR3 DNA reads TGTGCCAGCAGTTTAAGGGGACAGGGCACAGATACGCAGTATTTT. This encodes CASSLRGQGTDTQYF.

The chain links TRBV18 to TRBJ2-3, with 8 bases that match TRBD1. The length of the CDR3 is 15 residues. J gave up 0 bases and V 4 bases, and 3 bases lay outside the gene matches. Germline assignment: CDR1 KGHSH and CDR2 LQKENI. For the CDR3, the DNA is TGTGCCAGCTCACTCCGGACAGGGAGCACAGATACGCAGTATTTT. This sequence encodes CASSLRTGSTDTQYF.

The rearrangement uses TRBV7-2 and TRBJ1-1; 7 bases match TRBD1. The CDR3 runs to 12 residues. J was trimmed by 6 bases and V by 4 bases; bases with no gene match: 2. Per the germline V gene, CDR1 is SGHTA and CDR2 is FQGNSA. The CDR3 region is CASSSDRSEAFF. CDR3 DNA: TGTGCCAGCAGCTCGGACAGGTCTGAAGCTTTCTTT.

The chain carries TRBV28 and TRBJ1-2; D ambiguous. Germline CDR1 is MDHEN and CDR2 is SYDVKM. Trimming took 4 bases from V and 8 from J, leaving 5 bases between them. This CDR3 contains 10 residues. The CDR3 bases are TGTGCCAGCAGTTCCTTCGGCTACACCTTC. Protein: CASSSFGYTF.

The V and J genes are TRBV10-1 and TRBJ2-7, with a weak D call TRBD1 (6 bases). The CDR3 spans 13 residues. The V gene's germline CDR1 is WNHNN and CDR2 SYGVQD (reference sequence). V was shortened by 5 bases and J by 4 bases, with 12 bases between the two germline ends. CDR3: CASSQGYGYEQYF. CDR3 nucleotides: TGCGCCAGCAGTCAGGGGTACGGTTACGAGCAGTACTTC.

The J gene is TRBJ2-5, the V gene TRBV6-9; 11 bases are a match to TRBD2. V shed 10 bases, J shed 2 bases, and the junction held 15 bases outside the gene matches. Germline V gene lookup returns CDR1 MNHGY and CDR2 SVAAGI. CDR3 size: 17 residues. CDR3 sequence reads: CATHKGASGGPQETQYF. In nucleotides, the CDR3 is TGTGCCACCCATAAGGGGGCTAGCGGGGGGCCTCAAGAGACCCAGTACTTC.

CDR3 in amino acids: CASSDRASVPYEQYF. CDR3 nucleotide sequence: TGTGCCAGCAGTGATAGGGCTAGCGTACCCTACGAGCAGTACTTC. This rearrangement joins TRBV6-1 to TRBJ2-7; D possibly corresponds to TRBD2 (6 bases). The CDR3 is made up of 15 amino acids. V was cut by 3 bases and J by 2 bases, with 14 bases left in between. Germline CDR1 is MNHNS and CDR2 is SASEGT.

The chain couples TRBV25-1 to TRBJ2-3; D tentatively reads TRBD1 or TRBD2 (5 bases each). V was cut by 5 bases and J by 0 bases, with 9 bases left in between. Looked up from germline, CDR1 is MGHDK and CDR2 is SYGVNS. The CDR3 runs 14 residues. The CDR3 region is CASSLGPSTDTQYF. CDR3 coding DNA: TGTGCCAGCAGTCTGGGACCGAGCACAGATACGCAGTATTTT.